This TCR beta chain was retrieved from a study of cytomegalovirus exposure and HLA in healthy donors. Concerning this clone: Its antigen is as yet unknown.

Study-level results: Accounts indicate the classifier identified cytomegalovirus status with strong specificity and sensitivity. The authors excluded some V segments, including TRBV6-2 and TRBV6-3, as indistinguishable.

CDR3 length: 14 amino acids. With 6 bases clipped from V and 2 bases from J, the junction kept 2 bases outside the gene matches. CDR1 is MDHEN and CDR2 is SYDVKM in the germline V gene. This PCR relied on a set of 60 Vbeta primers and 13 Jbeta primers. Per the study methods: Unique TCR beta chains numbered 80 million to 95 million in a later analysis, with roughly 9.9 million shared. The repertoire was sequenced with immunoSEQ multiplex PCR; TCRdb's copy has only in-frame clones and lacks some. That table supplies the V and J calls and clone size; D and trimming were determined from the DNA. The sample includes fewer than 120,000 clones, approximately 80% of them seen just once.

This rearrangement joins TRBV28 to TRBJ1-5, with TRBD1 matching 9 bases. This receptor was obtained from a woman aged 60-75 years in good health and CMV-seropositive. The source material was PBMCs. CDR3 region: CASRRTGGNQPQHF. CDR3 bases: TGTGCCAGCAGACGGACAGGGGGCAATCAGCCCCAGCATTTT.